This T cell receptor beta chain was retrieved from a study of cytotoxic CD8 clonotypes in ibrutinib-treated CLL. On the study more broadly: Once treatment had gone on for a median of approximately 11 months, range 6 to 36, response samples were drawn. The samples contained 255,043 productive templates on average. They also contained an average of about 94,000 productive rearrangements. Broader study findings: The clonality went up when patients responded to ibrutinib and dropped back toward baseline at progression. Clonality was higher at baseline than in age-matched healthy donors and tracked circulating CD8+ T-cell counts.

CDR3 size: 13 residues. Losses at the gene ends were 7 bases for V and 5 bases for J; bases not matched to a gene: 7. Germline CDR1 is MDHEN and CDR2 is SYDVKM. Sequencing used immunoSEQ multiplex PCR; TCRdb keeps in-frame clones, though not all of them. The repertoire holds about 160,000 clones, with roughly 80% as singletons. Details on this clone: Antigen specificity is unknown.

This receptor was identified in a human donor with chronic lymphocytic leukemia. The sample was PBMCs, taken after 12 months of ibrutinib treatment. The V call is TRBV28, the J call TRBJ1-2; TRBD1 matches 7 bases. The CDR3 DNA is TGTGCCAGCAAAAGTGGACAGGTTTATGGCTACACCTTC. Amino acids: CASKSGQVYGYTF.